What follows are 27 T cell receptor beta chains derived from one specimen sequenced in a study of cytomegalovirus exposure and HLA in healthy donors. Use of 60 Vbeta and 13 Jbeta primers characterized the PCR. This table comes from immunoSEQ multiplex PCR, and its TCRdb copy is limited to in-frame clones, with some not included. The sample records about 97,000 clones, approximately 9% being singletons. The sample comprised PBMCs. The receptors come from a man in his fifties or sixties in good health and CMV-seropositive.

The V call is TRBV19, the J call TRBJ1-5; D remains ambiguous. Germline V gene lookup returns CDR1 LNHDA and CDR2 SQIVND (reference sequence). The CDR3 loop spans 19 amino acids. V was cut by 2 bases and J by 1 base, with 21 bases left in between. This CDR3 is CASSISVSYPNGSNQPQHF. The DNA for the CDR3 is TGTGCCAGTAGTATATCCGTCAGCTACCCTAACGGGAGCAATCAGCCCCAGCATTTT.

This clone was seen a handful of times. The CDR3 bases are TGCGCCAGCAAATTAGATACCGGGACTCACAATGAGCAGTTCTTC. This gives the protein CASKLDTGTHNEQFF. The rearrangement uses TRBV5-1 and TRBJ2-1, with D possibly matching TRBD2 (6 bases). Germline CDR1 and CDR2: SGHRS and YFSETQ. V gave up 6 bases and J gave up 5 bases, with 18 bases separating them. CDR3 length: 15 residues.

CDR3 bases: TGTGCCAGCAGTTTTCCCGGGACAGGGACGAACACTGAAGCTTTCTTT. This gives the protein CASSFPGTGTNTEAFF. J is TRBJ1-1 and V is TRBV6-6; 9 bases agree with TRBD1. CDR3 length: 16 amino acids. Germline V lookup: CDR1 MNHNY, CDR2 SVGAGI (reference sequence). The J segment lost 1 base and the V segment lost 4 bases, leaving 7 bases of the junction unmatched.

This clone showed up just a few times. Here the CDR3 reads CASSPGLAPWNEQFF. CDR3 DNA sequence: TGTGCCAGCAGCCCCGGGTTGGCACCCTGGAATGAGCAGTTCTTC. The chain recombines TRBV9 with TRBJ2-1; D gene unclear. The CDR3 contains 15 residues. V lost 4 bases, J lost 7 bases, and 18 bases lay in between. Germline-derived CDR1 and CDR2 are SGDLS and YYNGEE.

This clone was found a few times. The rearrangement uses TRBV5-4 and TRBJ1-5; a possible D gene is TRBD1 (6 bases). Trimming removed 0 bases from V and 4 bases from J, with 8 bases in between. Germline V gives CDR1 SGHNT, CDR2 YYREEE (reference sequence). This CDR3 contains 14 residues. The CDR3 DNA follows: TGTGCCAGCAGCTTGGACAGGGAAAATCAGCCCCAGCATTTT. Translating it yields CASSLDRENQPQHF.

The CDR3, as DNA: TGTGCCACCAGCCTCGTGGGAGATGGCTACACCTTC. Protein product: CATSLVGDGYTF. V usage is TRBV15 and J usage is TRBJ1-2; no clear D gene. The CDR3 contains 12 residues. V dropped 5 bases and J dropped 6 bases, with 10 bases sitting between them. Per the germline V gene, CDR1 is LNHNV and CDR2 is YYDKDF (reference sequence).

The chain uses TRBV7-8 and TRBJ2-6, with 8 bases aligning to TRBD2. The CDR3 contains 22 residues. V shed 7 bases and J 0 bases; nucleotides not matched to a gene: 23. From germline, CDR1 is SGHVS and CDR2 FQNEAQ. CDR3: CASTPRTREGSLTSSGANVLTF. The DNA for the CDR3 is TGTGCCAGCACCCCCCGTACCCGGGAGGGCTCATTAACCAGCTCTGGGGCCAACGTCCTGACTTTC.

This clone was counted ten times or more. The V call is TRBV18, the J call TRBJ1-1, with D perhaps matching TRBD1 (5 bases). The length of the CDR3 is 12 residues. V lost 5 bases and J lost 7, with 11 bases in between. Germline values: CDR1 KGHSH, CDR2 LQKENI. The CDR3, as DNA: TGTGCCAGCTCATCTCAGGGAAGTGAAGCTTTCTTT. As protein: CASSSQGSEAFF.

This chain uses TRBV6-1 with TRBJ1-5; D is undetermined. V gave up 3 bases and J gave up 5 bases, with 14 bases separating them. Germline values: CDR1 MNHNS, CDR2 SASEGT. The CDR3 sequence is 15 residues long. The CDR3: CASSDGYVRDQPQHF. The CDR3 DNA reads TGTGCCAGCAGTGACGGGTACGTCCGAGATCAGCCCCAGCATTTT.

The chain links TRBV2 to TRBJ1-3, with D perhaps TRBD1 (6 bases). The CDR3 has 16 amino acids. V lost 3 bases, J lost 0 bases, and 12 bases lay in between. CDR1 is SNHLY, CDR2 FYNNEI, per germline. In DNA form, the CDR3 reads TGTGCCAGCAGTGACACCGGACAGTTCTCTGGAAACACCATATATTTT. Translated: CASSDTGQFSGNTIYF.

This chain uses TRBV4-3 with TRBJ2-2; D remains ambiguous. In germline, CDR1 is LGHNA, CDR2 YSLEER. Trimming took 2 bases from V and 3 from J, leaving 7 bases between them. CDR3 length: 14 residues. CDR3 residues: CASSQSTYTGELFF. CDR3 sequence (DNA): TGCGCCAGCAGCCAATCCACTTACACCGGGGAGCTGTTTTTT.

This clone was counted at least ten times. The chain uses TRBV29-1 and TRBJ1-2, with 7 bases aligning to TRBD1. With 2 bases clipped from V and 6 bases from J, the junction kept 12 bases outside the gene matches. The length of the CDR3 is 15 residues. The germline V gene has CDR1 SQVTM and CDR2 ANQGSEA. This CDR3 reads CSVESGTRGQNGYTF. DNA for the CDR3: TGCAGCGTTGAATCCGGGACAAGGGGGCAAAATGGCTACACCTTC.

The rearrangement uses TRBV12-5 and TRBJ2-7, with a tentative D call TRBD1 (6 bases). CDR3 length: 12 residues. The germline V gene encodes CDR1 LGHNT and CDR2 FRNRAP. CDR3 protein: CAKPRDNYEQYF. CDR3 DNA sequence: TGTGCGAAACCCCGGGACAACTACGAGCAGTACTTC.

The chain combines TRBV28 with TRBJ2-7; tentatively, D is TRBD2 (7 bases). V was cut by 6 bases and J by 2 bases, with 14 bases left in between. In germline, CDR1 is MDHEN, CDR2 SYDVKM. This CDR3 is 14 amino acids long. The CDR3 bases are TGTGCCAGCAGAGGGGGGGCGCTAACCTACGAGCAGTACTTC. Protein: CASRGGALTYEQYF.

The V gene is TRBV28, the J gene TRBJ2-1; 9 positions agree with TRBD2. The CDR3 is 16 residues long. The junction had 8 bases not matched to a gene; V was cut back by 4 bases and J by 4 bases. CDR1 is MDHEN and CDR2 is SYDVKM in the germline V gene. CDR3 residues: CASSSSGTGGYNEQFF. The CDR3 nucleotides are TGTGCCAGCAGTTCTAGCGGGACGGGCGGTTACAATGAGCAGTTCTTC.

This chain joins TRBV5-1 and TRBJ2-5; 7 bases line up with TRBD2. Unmatched junction bases numbered 7, after V lost 0 bases and J lost 5 bases. This CDR3 spans 15 amino acids. The germline V gene encodes CDR1 SGHRS and CDR2 YFSETQ. Written as DNA, the CDR3 is TGCGCCAGCAGCTTGGGGACTAGACCGGTGGAGACCCAGTACTTC. Protein sequence: CASSLGTRPVETQYF.

This clone was observed a few times. The rearrangement joins TRBV4-3 to TRBJ1-2; perhaps TRBD1 as D (5 bases). The V gene's germline CDR1 is LGHNA and CDR2 YSLEER. V lost 0 bases, J lost 4 bases, and 12 bases lay in between. CDR3 length equals 15 residues. This CDR3 reads CASSQDPTGGYGYTF. DNA for the CDR3: TGCGCCAGCAGCCAAGATCCCACAGGCGGCTATGGCTACACCTTC.

This clone was seen more than once but under ten times. V is TRBV12-5 and J is TRBJ2-6; a possible D gene is TRBD1 (6 bases). Germline V gives CDR1 LGHNT, CDR2 FRNRAP. Trimming took off 0 bases at V and 0 bases at J, with 9 bases between the two ends. The CDR3 consists of 17 residues. The CDR3 protein is CASGLVLRGSGANVLTF. The CDR3 DNA follows: TGTGCTAGTGGTTTGGTACTCAGGGGCTCTGGGGCCAACGTCCTGACTTTC.

The chain couples TRBV2 to TRBJ2-2; a possible D gene is TRBD1 (5 bases). CDR1 SNHLY and CDR2 FYNNEI come from the germline V gene. The CDR3 length is 12 residues. V lost 6 bases, J lost 6 bases, and 8 bases lay in between. CDR3 region: CASRVQAGELFF. The DNA for the CDR3 is TGTGCCAGCAGGGTACAGGCCGGGGAGCTGTTTTTT.

The chain uses TRBV7-2 and TRBJ2-4, with TRBD2 matching over 9 bases. Germline CDR1 and CDR2: SGHTA and FQGNSA. This CDR3 is built from 16 residues. The J segment lost 6 bases and the V segment lost 2 bases, leaving 8 bases of the junction unmatched. The CDR3 region is CASSLIAGVPRNIQYF. The CDR3 DNA reads as TGTGCCAGCAGCTTAATAGCGGGGGTCCCCCGAAACATTCAGTACTTC. The whole variable domain, filled in from reference TRBV7-2 and TRBJ2-4, reads GAGVSQSPSNKVTEKGKDVELRCDPISGHTALYWYRQSLGQGLEFLIYFQGNSAPDKSGLPSDRFSAERTGGSVSTLTIQRTQQEDSAVYLCASSLIAGVPRNIQYFGAGTRLSVL.

A few counts support this clone. The rearrangement uses TRBV19 and TRBJ1-6; D unresolved. CDR3 length equals 13 residues. CDR1 is LNHDA and CDR2 is SQIVND in the germline V gene (reference sequence). V was trimmed by 5 bases and J by 5 bases, leaving 7 bases between them. As DNA, the CDR3 is TGTGCCAGTAGTGGCGGGAATAATTCACCCCTCCACTTT. This codes for CASSGGNNSPLHF. Drawing the rest from reference TRBV19 and TRBJ1-6, the complete variable domain is DGGITQSPKYLFRKEGQNVTLSCEQNLNHDAMYWYRQDPGQGLRLIYYSQIVNDFQKGDIAEGYSVSREKKESFPLTVTSAQKNPTAFYLCASSGGNNSPLHFGNGTRLTVT.

This clone was observed many times. The chain combines TRBV6-5 with TRBJ2-7; weak D call: TRBD2 (6 bases). V dropped 2 bases and J dropped 2 bases, with 7 bases sitting between them. Germline V CDR1 and CDR2: MNHEY, SVGAGI. The CDR3 has 13 residues. CDR3 in amino acids: CASSYAGPYEQYF. In DNA, the CDR3 is TGTGCCAGCAGTTACGCGGGGCCCTACGAGCAGTACTTC.

This clone was seen a few times. The chain couples TRBV12-5 to TRBJ2-1; 9 bases are a match to TRBD1. The V and J ends lost 4 bases and 4 bases, in that order; junction bases with no gene match: 5. CDR3 length: 15 amino acids. Germline V gene sequence: CDR1 LGHNT, CDR2 FRNRAP. The CDR3 region is CASGSDRGPYNEQFF. The CDR3 DNA sequence: TGTGCTAGTGGTTCGGACAGGGGTCCTTACAATGAGCAGTTCTTC.

This clone was counted a few times. The chain combines TRBV29-1 with TRBJ2-5; D is ambiguous. Germline lookup yields CDR1 SQVTM and CDR2 ANQGSEA. Trimming stripped 6 bases from V and 5 bases from J, with 16 bases between. CDR3 length equals 13 residues. DNA for the CDR3: TGCAGCGTCAATACCGGGTATAGGGAGACCCAGTACTTC. Its protein is CSVNTGYRETQYF.

The CDR3 reads CASNRGLGAEAFF. CDR3 in DNA: TGTGCCAGCAACAGGGGGCTGGGTGCTGAAGCTTTCTTT. The chain employs TRBV7-9 and TRBJ1-1; TRBD1 matches at 9 bases. The CDR3 spans 13 residues. The J segment lost 6 bases and the V segment lost 7 bases, leaving 6 bases of the junction unmatched. From germline, CDR1 is SEHNR and CDR2 FQNEAQ (reference sequence).

This clone has a handful of counts. One end of the junction varies from germline; a read error may be responsible. This chain connects TRBV28 to TRBJ1-5, with D uncertain. CDR1 is MDHEN and CDR2 is SYDVKM in the germline V gene. CDR3 size: 14 residues. The CDR3 DNA reads TGTGCCAGCAGTTTAGGGATCGGGAATCGGCCCCAGCATTTT. This translates into CASSLGIGNRPQHF. Full variable domain (missing parts from reference TRBV28 and TRBJ1-5): DVKVTQSSRYLVKRTGEKVFLECVQDMDHENMFWYRQDPGLGLRLIYFSYDVKMKEKGDIPEGYSVSREKKERFSLILESASTNQTSMYLCASSLGIGNRPQHFGDGTRLSIL.

This clone turned up a few times. The chain has TRBV10-2 and TRBJ2-7; 9 bases align to TRBD1. Germline CDR1 reads WSHSY; CDR2 reads SAAADI. CDR3 length equals 13 residues. Trimming took 6 bases from V and 5 from J; bases not matched to a gene: 5. In DNA form, the CDR3 reads TGCGCCAGCAGCTCCGACAGGGGGAACGAGCAGTACTTC. It is translated as CASSSDRGNEQYF.